The clone carrying this T cell receptor beta chain has just one count. Its matching antigen is unknown. With 60 Vbeta and 13 Jbeta primers, the PCR was carried out. Data came from immunoSEQ multiplex PCR; TCRdb stores just in-frame clones and leaves some out. Found here are approximately 110,000 clones, 74% of them singletons; the top ten hold about 2.6%. Germline assignment: CDR1 SGHVS and CDR2 FNYEAQ. J lost 5 bases, V lost 3 bases, and 7 bases had no gene match. This CDR3 is built from 18 residues. Healthy donors of bone marrow made up the group. This record comes from a study of cytomegalovirus exposure and HLA in healthy donors. For the study at large: About 85 million unique TCRs from HLA-typed donors were held in an early release of data. Out of 398 genotyped donors, 81% belonged to the Caucasian-associated ancestry cluster.

General study results and limits: Later work found most CMV-associated TCR beta chains apparently HLA-restricted.

The chain uses TRBV7-6 and TRBJ2-2; 15 bases are shared with TRBD2. Sequenced input: PBMCs. The sequence came from a middle-aged man in good health and CMV-seropositive. CDR3 coding DNA: TGTGCCAGCAGCTTCGGACTAGCGGGGGGGCCAACTACCGGGGAGCTGTTTTTT. It codes for CASSFGLAGGPTTGELFF.